Sequencing of this T cell receptor (beta chain) was carried out in a study of T-cell memory formation after mild COVID-19. The CDR3 has 13 residues. Trimming left V 1 base short and J 2 bases short, with 9 bases between. Germline V CDR1 and CDR2: DFQATT, SNEGSKA (reference sequence). TCRdb processed the 5' RACE reads anew with MiXCR; each CDR3 protein has one entry. The sample has roughly 300,000 distinct CDR3 sequences; approximately 14% are singletons. The rearrangement joins TRBV20-1 to TRBJ2-7, with D maybe TRBD2 (7 bases). The sequence came from a man between 18 and 35 years old who had mild COVID-19 (a few samples of this study predate the infection). Cell type and time point are not known. The sample consisted of PBMCs or a T cell subset sorted from them (not recorded which). The CDR3 protein is CSARGGGPYEQYF. The CDR3 DNA reads TGCAGTGCTAGAGGCGGGGGCCCCTACGAGCAGTACTTC.